This TCR beta chain appears in the sequencing data of a study of T-cell reconstitution after alpha-beta-depleted transplantation in children. The study's findings and limits: At around two months after transplant, the alpha-beta T cells were reportedly derived from several hundred expanded clones that came from non-depleted graft cells.

Unique molecular identifiers were incorporated during preparation of the TCRbeta library. TCRdb independently ran MiXCR on the PCR reads; one entry per CDR3 protein. This repertoire shows over 200,000 distinct CDR3 sequences, about 15% found once; its top ten account for roughly two fifths. A remark on this clonotype: The antigen is not known.

The CDR3 consists of 15 residues. Germline loops: CDR1 ENHRY, CDR2 SYGVKD. The ends were cut back, 9 bases at V and 0 bases at J, with 15 bases in the middle. The sequenced sample was PBMCs, mostly from graft donor cells, obtained 360 days after TCRalphabeta/CD19-depleted stem cell transplant. The chain is built from TRBV10-3 and TRBJ1-3; D might be TRBD1 (5 bases). This receptor was obtained from a male patient aged 2-15 years who had a stem cell transplant for acute lymphoblastic leukemia, so the T cells may come from the graft donor. In DNA, the CDR3 is TGTGCCATTGGGGGGGGTTCGAGCTCTGGAAACACCATATATTTT. This gives the protein CAIGGGSSSGNTIYF.